This T cell receptor (beta chain) was recovered during a study of regulatory T cells in long-lasting Graves disease. As for the study in general: Antithyroid drug exposure in newly diagnosed Graves' patients had lasted under 3 months. Overall study results and limits: Newly diagnosed Graves' patients exceeded persistent ones in TCR diversity.

At least ten counts were recorded for this clonotype. Its target is unknown. Arm-PCR of CDR3 regions and iRepertoire HTBI primers were used to build TCR beta libraries. TCRdb ran MiXCR on the multiplex PCR reads and lists one entry per CDR3 protein. This repertoire shows a few hundred thousand distinct CDR3 sequences, 15% to 20% found once; its top ten account for about 32%. The time point is: newly diagnosed GD, antithyroid drugs for less than 3 months. PBMC-derived RNA was used for the TCR library. The data also belong to a second study, concerning T cells in Graves' hyperthyroidism and ophthalmopathy.

Sequences were derived from peripheral blood mononuclear cells (PBMCs), sampled at new diagnosis, from a patient treated with antithyroid drugs. This TCR derives from a man aged 40-50 years with Graves disease.

The CDR3 coding sequence is TGTGCCATCAAAGGACAGCCCAATCAGCCCCAGCATTTT. Translation: CAIKGQPNQPQHF. This chain links TRBV10-3 with TRBJ1-5, with D perhaps matching TRBD1 (6 bases). Trimming took 7 bases from V and 3 from J, leaving 10 bases between them. This CDR3 region has 13 residues. CDR1 is ENHRY, CDR2 SYGVKD, per germline.